The present T cell receptor (beta chain) was sequenced within a study of T-cell reconstitution after alpha-beta-depleted transplantation in children. Study-wide points: By one year post-transplant, T-cell counts and diversity largely arose from T cells that were newly produced. Expanded graft clones numbering several hundred reportedly gave rise to alpha-beta T cells about two months after transplant. High day-60 TCRbeta diversity in some patients came from surviving recipient T cells and thymic progenitors.

The TCRbeta library incorporated unique molecular identifiers. TCRdb redid the calling of the PCR reads with MiXCR, one entry per CDR3 protein. Here the sample spans about a million distinct CDR3 sequences, roughly 31% being singletons. V dropped 5 bases and J dropped 6; count of bases not matched to a gene: 5. The length of the CDR3 is 13 residues. Germline assignment: CDR1 SGHVS and CDR2 FNYEAQ. Comments on this clonotype: Antigen: not known.

The TCR comes from a boy under two years old who had a stem cell transplant for SCID, so the T cells may come from the graft donor. The specimen comprised PBMCs, mostly from graft donor cells, sampled 360 days after TCRalphabeta/CD19-depleted stem cell transplant. This chain connects TRBV7-6 to TRBJ1-2, with 8 bases matching TRBD1. The CDR3 coding sequence is TGTGCCAGCAGCAGGACAGGGTCCAATGGCTACACCTTC. This encodes CASSRTGSNGYTF.